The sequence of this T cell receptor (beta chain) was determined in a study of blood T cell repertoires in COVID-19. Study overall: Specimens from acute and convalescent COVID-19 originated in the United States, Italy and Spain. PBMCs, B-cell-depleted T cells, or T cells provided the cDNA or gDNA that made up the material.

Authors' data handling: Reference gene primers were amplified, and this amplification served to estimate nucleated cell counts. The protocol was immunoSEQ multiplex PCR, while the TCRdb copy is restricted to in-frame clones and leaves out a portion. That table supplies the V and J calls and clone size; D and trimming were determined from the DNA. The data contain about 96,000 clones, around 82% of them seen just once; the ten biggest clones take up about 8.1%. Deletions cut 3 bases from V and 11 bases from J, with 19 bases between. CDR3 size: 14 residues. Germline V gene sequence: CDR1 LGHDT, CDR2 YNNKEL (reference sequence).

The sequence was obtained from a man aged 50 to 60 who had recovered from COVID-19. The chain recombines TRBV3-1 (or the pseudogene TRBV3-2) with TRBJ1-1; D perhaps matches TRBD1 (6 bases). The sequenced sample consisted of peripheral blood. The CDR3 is CASSHIGGGGAAFF. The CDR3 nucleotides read TGTGCCAGCAGCCACATAGGGGGGGGAGGAGCCGCTTTCTTT.